This T cell receptor beta chain was recorded in a study of monozygotic twins with inflammatory bowel disease (dated by TCRdb to about 2019). Regarding the research as a whole: The complete study included about 28 monozygotic twin pairs: 19 IBD-discordant Danish pairs and nine German pairs, of which four were IBD-concordant and five were IBD-discordant. Within discordant pairs, disease-associated traits were sought mainly by comparing IBD patients with their genetically identical healthy co-twins. Each individual had, on average, about 151 000 unique TCRalpha sequences and 181 000 unique TCRbeta sequences available for analysis.

On this clonotype: Its antigen remains undetermined.

The library was built by means of 5' RACE. Each TCR library was prepared from about 4,000 ng of total RNA. cDNA was synthesized with SMARTScribe reverse transcriptase in eight separate reactions per sample. During cDNA synthesis, template switching introduced unique molecular identifiers that contained a 6-nucleotide sample barcode. TCRalpha and TCRbeta cDNA was amplified in two nested PCRs of around 15 and 9 cycles, and bead purification was carried out after each PCR. Before amplification, the cDNA was treated with uracil DNA-glycosylase and purified using the QIAquick PCR purification kit. The second PCR added Illumina TruSeq-compatible adapters along with sample-specific barcodes. Library quality and concentration were checked on TapeStation and Qubit, and libraries were pooled at 5 to 6.5 ng each. Pooled libraries were sequenced on an Illumina HiSeq2500 single-index Rapid Run with 2 x 100 bp reads and custom sequencing primers. Concerning the study's data processing: UMI-based consensus assembly with MiGEC version 1.2.6 was used to correct PCR and sequencing errors. MiXCR version 2.1.1 was used for V(D)J alignment, clonotype assembly and CDR3 extraction. Gene usage, clonotype sharing and MAIT/NKT TCR abundance were normalised by analysing the top 1000, 10 000 and 20 000 clonotypes per sample. After downsampling to 27 000 UMIs, diversity was calculated as the inverse Simpson index using the vegan R package. Statistical testing used paired Mann-Whitney U tests on the discordant twin pairs and applied Benjamini-Hochberg correction for multiple testing. The reads underwent TCRdb reprocessing, giving one record for each CDR3 protein sequence and no DNA. V and J calls and clone size were set by TCRdb, not the authors. The table of this sample itemizes a few hundred thousand distinct CDR3 sequences. Just over 2.5% of the sample goes to the ten largest clones.

Paper-wide results and their limitations: Because patients received different immunosuppressive treatments, the repertoires may have picked up extra background noise and variability between individuals. The results gave no support for a single strong signal or clonotype linked to IBD. Distinction between different T cell subtypes could not be achieved in the analysis. Repertoire similarity did not differ between concordant and discordant twins, possibly due to limited statistical power. Fewer clonotypes were shared with other individuals by IBD patients than by healthy twins, most markedly in patients showing signs of disease activity. Measured by the inverse Simpson index, TCRbeta repertoire diversity was lower in IBD patients than in their healthy co-twins.

From each donor, a roughly 2.5 ml peripheral blood sample was collected into PAXgene tubes and stored at -80 degrees C. Total RNA was isolated from whole blood with the PAXgene blood miRNA kit on an automated QIAcube, without T cell sorting. Peripheral blood from monozygotic twin pairs who were concordant or discordant for inflammatory bowel disease underwent deep TCRalpha and TCRbeta repertoire profiling using unique molecular barcoding. Smoking habits were recorded for all twin pairs, and each individual was classified as a current, former or never smoker. The TCR was taken from a human donor with ulcerative colitis or Crohn's disease, or a healthy co-twin of an affected twin (not recorded which). The sequencing sample was made of blood.

The CDR3 protein: CSAISRAVGRGAFF. The sequence is built from TRBV20-1 and TRBJ1-1. From the cysteine through the phenylalanine, the CDR3 covers 14 amino acids. The nucleotide record is missing. CDR1 and CDR2, looked up from the germline V gene (reference sequence), are DFQATT and SNEGSKA.